This T cell receptor (beta chain) is from a study of T cell changes during pregnancy in multiple sclerosis. Trimming cost V 5 bases and J 6 bases; bases outside gene matches: 7. The CDR3 loop spans 14 amino acids. Per the germline V gene, CDR1 is GTSNPN and CDR2 is SVGIG (reference sequence). Method: immunoSEQ multiplex PCR; TCRdb's copy keeps in-frame clones and lacks some. The repertoire holds 50,000 or so clones, with 75% to 95% as singletons. The V call is TRBV30, the J call TRBJ1-5; 10 bases are a match to TRBD1. The starting material was peripheral blood, obtained after pregnancy. This TCR was sampled from a female donor in good health, enrolled as a control in a pregnancy study. CDR3 amino acids: CAWATGGAGQPQHF. DNA for the CDR3: TGTGCCTGGGCGACAGGGGGCGCCGGTCAGCCCCAGCATTTT.